A single T cell receptor (beta chain) is shown here with its context. It lacks a known antigen. No clone much larger than this one lies a single base away; base qualities are absent. The data derive from a study of early T cells in non-severe SARS-CoV-2 infection (dated by TCRdb to the early 2020s). Regarding the research as a whole: Because TCR sequencing was done on bulk RNA from unsorted whole blood, the alpha and beta chains could not be paired. Study-wide conclusions, independent of this receptor: VDJdb matching was skewed toward anti-spike CD8 responses and likely underestimated virus-specific expansions by missing private and CD4 specificities.

V and J are truncated by 5 bases and 3 bases respectively, leaving an intervening sequence of 16 bases. Looking up the germline V gene yields CDR1 SGHTA and CDR2 FQGNSA. Including cysteine and phenylalanine, the CDR3 has 15 amino acids. Of all the DNA, just the CDR3 is kept, 45 bases in frame from base 1. The library was prepared using 5' RACE. Sequencing used a NextSeq 500. The TCR library protocol attached unique molecular identifiers to individual cDNA molecules to correct for sequencing error and PCR bias. Sequencing covered both TCR alpha and beta chains, and within each sample the abundances of alpha and beta sequences were tightly co-correlated. The authors' pipeline ran thus. Decombinator V4 was used to annotate TCR sequences for V gene, J gene and CDR3. Expanded TCRs were defined as changing significantly between any two time points under a Poisson model with p below 0.0001. TCR abundances were normalised to the total number of TCRs sequenced in each sample and reported as counts per million. MAIT TCRs were defined by TRAV1-2 paired with TRAJ12, TRAJ20 or TRAJ33, and iNKT TCRs by TRAV10 paired with TRAJ18. VDJdb, accessed 1 November 2021, was searched for CMV, EBV and SARS-CoV-2 annotated TCRs, with TCRs annotated for multiple antigens excluded. TCRdb reprocessed the public reads (quality trimming at Q25 with fastp, clone calling with MiXCR) and kept in-frame beta chains. Rows with a matching CDR3 protein are joined into one entry that keeps the most common DNA and genes. It is TCRdb's table, rather than the study itself, that gives the V and J calls and clone size. This sample comprises tens of thousands of distinct CDR3 sequences, 12% of them detected only once. The ten largest make up less than 3% of the sample.

A case-control design nested within a healthcare worker cohort in London, UK, was used, with weekly nasopharyngeal swab PCR tests and blood sampling performed. Healthcare workers were enrolled in the week of the UK lockdown, from 23 to 31 March 2020, and were followed every week for up to roughly 15 weeks. Sequencing was carried out using whole blood. This receptor was taken from an adult who was a healthcare worker with PCR-confirmed SARS-CoV-2 infection or an uninfected control (not recorded which). Recombination joined TRBV7-2 with TRBJ1-1; TRBD1 is perhaps the D gene, given 5 matching bases. The DNA is TGTGCCAGCAGCCTTTCCCGGGGGAAGTACACTGAAGCTTTCTTT. Its protein reads: CASSLSRGKYTEAFF.